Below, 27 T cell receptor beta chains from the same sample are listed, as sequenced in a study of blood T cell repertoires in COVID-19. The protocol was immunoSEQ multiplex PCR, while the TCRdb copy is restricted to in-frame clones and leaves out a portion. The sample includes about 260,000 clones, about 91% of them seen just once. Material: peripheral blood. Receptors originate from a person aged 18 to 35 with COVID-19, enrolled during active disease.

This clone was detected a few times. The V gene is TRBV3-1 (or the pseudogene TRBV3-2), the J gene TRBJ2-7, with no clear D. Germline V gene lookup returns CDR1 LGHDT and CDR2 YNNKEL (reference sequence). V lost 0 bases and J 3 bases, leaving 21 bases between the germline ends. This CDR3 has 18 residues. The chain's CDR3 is CASSQDPQHFWSLYEQYF. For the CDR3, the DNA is TGTGCCAGCAGCCAAGACCCCCAACACTTCTGGAGCCTCTACGAGCAGTACTTC.

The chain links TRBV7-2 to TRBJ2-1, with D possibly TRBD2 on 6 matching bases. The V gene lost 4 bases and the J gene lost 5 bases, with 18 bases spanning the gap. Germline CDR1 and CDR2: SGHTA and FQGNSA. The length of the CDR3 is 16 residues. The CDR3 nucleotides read TGTGCCAGCAGCTCCCCTGCGGGATGGTGGAACAATGAGCAGTTCTTC. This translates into CASSSPAGWWNNEQFF. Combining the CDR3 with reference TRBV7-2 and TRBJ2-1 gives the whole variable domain GAGVSQSPSNKVTEKGKDVELRCDPISGHTALYWYRQSLGQGLEFLIYFQGNSAPDKSGLPSDRFSAERTGGSVSTLTIQRTQQEDSAVYLCASSSPAGWWNNEQFFGPGTRLTVL.

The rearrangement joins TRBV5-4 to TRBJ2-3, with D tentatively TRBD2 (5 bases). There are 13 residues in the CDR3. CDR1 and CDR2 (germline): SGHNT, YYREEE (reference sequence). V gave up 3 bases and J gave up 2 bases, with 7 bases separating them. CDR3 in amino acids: CASSSGSTDTQYF. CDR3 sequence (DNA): TGTGCCAGCAGCTCGGGGTCCACAGATACGCAGTATTTT.

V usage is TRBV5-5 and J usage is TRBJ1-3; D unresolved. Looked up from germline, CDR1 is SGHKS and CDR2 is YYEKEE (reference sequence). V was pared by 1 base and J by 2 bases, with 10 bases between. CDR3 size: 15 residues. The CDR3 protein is CASSLTRTAGNTIYF. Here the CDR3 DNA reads TGTGCCAGCAGCTTGACACGGACTGCTGGAAACACCATATATTTT.

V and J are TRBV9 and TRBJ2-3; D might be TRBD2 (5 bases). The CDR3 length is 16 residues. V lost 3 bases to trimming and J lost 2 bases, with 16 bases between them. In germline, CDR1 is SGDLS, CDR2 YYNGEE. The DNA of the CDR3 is TGTGCCAGCAGCGCCGGACTTAACCAATACACAGATACGCAGTATTTT. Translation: CASSAGLNQYTDTQYF.

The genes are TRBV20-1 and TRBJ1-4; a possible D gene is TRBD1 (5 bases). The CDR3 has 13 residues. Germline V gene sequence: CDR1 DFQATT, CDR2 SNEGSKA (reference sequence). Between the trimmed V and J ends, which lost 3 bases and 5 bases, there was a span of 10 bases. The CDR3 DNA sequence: TGCAGTGCTAGTGACAGAATAAATGAAAAACTGTTTTTT. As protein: CSASDRINEKLFF.

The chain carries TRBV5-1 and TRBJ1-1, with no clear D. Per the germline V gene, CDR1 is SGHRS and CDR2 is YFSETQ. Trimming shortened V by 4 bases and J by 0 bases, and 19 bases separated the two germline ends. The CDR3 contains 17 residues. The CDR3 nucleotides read TGCGCCAGCAGCGAGGAACTGTCCCCTAATTTGAACACTGAAGCTTTCTTT. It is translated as CASSEELSPNLNTEAFF.

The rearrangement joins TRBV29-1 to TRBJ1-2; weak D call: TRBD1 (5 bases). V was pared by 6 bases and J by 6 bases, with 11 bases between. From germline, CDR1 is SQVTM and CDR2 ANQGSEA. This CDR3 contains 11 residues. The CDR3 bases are TGCAGCGTCAAGCGGGGCGATGGCTACACCTTC. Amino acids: CSVKRGDGYTF.

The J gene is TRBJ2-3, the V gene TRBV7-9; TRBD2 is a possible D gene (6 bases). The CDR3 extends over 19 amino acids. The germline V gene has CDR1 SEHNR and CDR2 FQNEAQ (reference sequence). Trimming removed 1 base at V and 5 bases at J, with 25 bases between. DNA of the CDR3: TGTGCCAGCAGCTTAGTGTGGGAGGTAACTAACCACGTACGAGATACGCAGTATTTT. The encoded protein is CASSLVWEVTNHVRDTQYF.

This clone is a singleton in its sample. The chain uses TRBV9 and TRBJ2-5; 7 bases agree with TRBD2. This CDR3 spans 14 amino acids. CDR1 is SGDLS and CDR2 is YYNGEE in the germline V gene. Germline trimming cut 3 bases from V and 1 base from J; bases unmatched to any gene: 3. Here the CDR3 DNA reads TGTGCCAGCAGCGACCGGACTAGCCAAGAGACCCAGTACTTC. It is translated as CASSDRTSQETQYF.

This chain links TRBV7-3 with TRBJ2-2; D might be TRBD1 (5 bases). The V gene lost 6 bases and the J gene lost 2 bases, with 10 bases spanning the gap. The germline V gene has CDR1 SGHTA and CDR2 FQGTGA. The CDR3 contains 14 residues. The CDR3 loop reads CASRGRANTGELFF. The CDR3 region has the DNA TGTGCCAGCAGGGGCAGGGCCAACACCGGGGAGCTGTTTTTT.

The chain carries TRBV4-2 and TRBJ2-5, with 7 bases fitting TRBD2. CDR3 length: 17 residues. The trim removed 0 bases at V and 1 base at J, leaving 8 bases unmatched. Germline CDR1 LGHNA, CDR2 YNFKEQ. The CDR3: CASSQEVVLAVQETQYF. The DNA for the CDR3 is TGTGCCAGCAGCCAAGAGGTAGTGCTAGCGGTCCAAGAGACCCAGTACTTC.

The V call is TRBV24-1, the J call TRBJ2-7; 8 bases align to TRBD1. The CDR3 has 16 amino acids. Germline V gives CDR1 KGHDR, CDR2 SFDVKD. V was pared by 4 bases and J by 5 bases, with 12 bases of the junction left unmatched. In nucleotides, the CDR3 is TGTGCCACCAGTGACCGAACCAGGGGGCGCGGGAACGAGCAGTACTTC. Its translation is CATSDRTRGRGNEQYF.

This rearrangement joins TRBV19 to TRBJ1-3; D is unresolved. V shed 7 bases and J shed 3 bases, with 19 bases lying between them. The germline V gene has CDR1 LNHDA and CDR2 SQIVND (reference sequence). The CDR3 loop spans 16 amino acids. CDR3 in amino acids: CASTVSPPGGGNTIYF. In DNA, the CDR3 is TGTGCCAGTACCGTAAGTCCGCCGGGAGGTGGAAACACCATATATTTT.

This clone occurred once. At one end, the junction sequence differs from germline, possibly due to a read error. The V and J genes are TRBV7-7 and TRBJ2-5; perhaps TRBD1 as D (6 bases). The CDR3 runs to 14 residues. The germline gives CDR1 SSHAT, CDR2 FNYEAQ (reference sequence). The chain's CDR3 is CASSPGQPQETQYF. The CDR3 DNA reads TGTGCTAGCAGCCCCGGACAGCCCCAAGAGACCCAGTACTTC.

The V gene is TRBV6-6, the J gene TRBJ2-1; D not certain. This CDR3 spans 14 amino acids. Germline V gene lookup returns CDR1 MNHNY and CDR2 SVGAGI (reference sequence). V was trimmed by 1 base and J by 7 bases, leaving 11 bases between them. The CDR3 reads CASSYWPARNEQFF. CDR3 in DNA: TGTGCCAGCAGTTACTGGCCTGCGAGGAATGAGCAGTTCTTC.

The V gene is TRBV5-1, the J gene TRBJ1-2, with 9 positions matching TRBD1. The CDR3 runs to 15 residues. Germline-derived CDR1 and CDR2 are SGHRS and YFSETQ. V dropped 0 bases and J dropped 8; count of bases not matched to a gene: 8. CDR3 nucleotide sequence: TGCGCCAGCAGCTTGGCCCCAGACAGGGGGAACGGCTACACCTTC. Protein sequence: CASSLAPDRGNGYTF.

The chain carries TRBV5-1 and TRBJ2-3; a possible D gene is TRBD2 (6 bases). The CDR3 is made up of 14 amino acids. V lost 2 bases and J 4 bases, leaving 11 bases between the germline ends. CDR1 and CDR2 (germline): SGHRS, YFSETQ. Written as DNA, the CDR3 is TGCGCCAGCAGCTTCGCGGGGTTAGCAGATACGCAGTATTTT. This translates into CASSFAGLADTQYF.

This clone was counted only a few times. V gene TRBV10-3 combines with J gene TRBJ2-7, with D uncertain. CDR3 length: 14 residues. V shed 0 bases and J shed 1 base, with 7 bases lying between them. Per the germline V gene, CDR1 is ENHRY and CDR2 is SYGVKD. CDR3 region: CAISESPRSYEQYF. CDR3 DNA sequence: TGTGCCATCAGTGAGTCACCCAGGTCCTACGAGCAGTACTTC.

Here the CDR3 reads CASSTGQIEETQYF. The CDR3 DNA sequence: TGCGCCAGCAGCACCGGACAGATCGAAGAGACCCAGTACTTC. This chain uses TRBV5-1 with TRBJ2-5; a possible D gene is TRBD1 (6 bases). The germline gives CDR1 SGHRS, CDR2 YFSETQ. CDR3 length: 14 amino acids. Trimming left V 4 bases short and J 3 bases short, with 13 bases between. Full variable domain (missing parts from reference TRBV5-1 and TRBJ2-5): KAGVTQTPRYLIKTRGQQVTLSCSPISGHRSVSWYQQTPGQGLQFLFEYFSETQRNKGNFPGRFSGRQFSNSRSEMNVSTLELGDSALYLCASSTGQIEETQYFGPGTRLLVL.

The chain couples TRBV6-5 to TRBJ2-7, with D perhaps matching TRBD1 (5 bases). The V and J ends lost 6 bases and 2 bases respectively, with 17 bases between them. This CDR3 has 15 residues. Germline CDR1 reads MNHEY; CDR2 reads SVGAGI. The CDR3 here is CASSRSSAGTYEQYF. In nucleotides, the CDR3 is TGTGCCAGCAGCCGCTCCTCAGCAGGGACCTACGAGCAGTACTTC.

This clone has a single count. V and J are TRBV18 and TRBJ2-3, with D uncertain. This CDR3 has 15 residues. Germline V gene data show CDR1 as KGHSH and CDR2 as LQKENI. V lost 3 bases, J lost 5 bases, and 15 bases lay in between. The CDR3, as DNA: TGTGCCAGCTCACCCCGCGAAACGCATGGAGATACGCAGTATTTT. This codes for CASSPRETHGDTQYF.

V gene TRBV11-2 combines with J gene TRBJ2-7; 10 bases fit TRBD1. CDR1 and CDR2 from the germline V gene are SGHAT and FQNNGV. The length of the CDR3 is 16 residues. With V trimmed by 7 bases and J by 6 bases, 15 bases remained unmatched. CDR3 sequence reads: CASTSGTGQGWFEQYF. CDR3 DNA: TGTGCCAGCACCTCAGGAACGGGACAGGGGTGGTTCGAGCAGTACTTC.

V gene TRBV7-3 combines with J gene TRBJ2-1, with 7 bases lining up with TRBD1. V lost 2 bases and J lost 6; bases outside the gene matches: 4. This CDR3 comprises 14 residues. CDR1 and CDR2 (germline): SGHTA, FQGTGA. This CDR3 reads CASSLGQAGNEQFF. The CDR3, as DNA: TGTGCCAGCAGCTTAGGACAGGCGGGCAATGAGCAGTTCTTC.

The CDR3 bases are TGCGCCAGCAGCTTGGGAATTTTCTCTGGGAGGACCGGGGAGCTGTTTTTT. Amino acids: CASSLGIFSGRTGELFF. The J gene is TRBJ2-2, the V gene TRBV5-1, with a weak D call TRBD2 (6 bases). Trimming pared 0 bases from V and 5 bases from J, leaving 17 bases between. Germline V CDR1 and CDR2: SGHRS, YFSETQ. There are 17 residues in the CDR3.

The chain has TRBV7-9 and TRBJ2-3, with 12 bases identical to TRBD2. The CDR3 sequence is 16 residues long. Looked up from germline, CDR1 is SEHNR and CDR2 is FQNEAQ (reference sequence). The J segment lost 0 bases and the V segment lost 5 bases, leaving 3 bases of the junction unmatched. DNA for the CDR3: TGTGCCAGCAGCCGAGGACTAGCGGGAAGCACAGATACGCAGTATTTT. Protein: CASSRGLAGSTDTQYF.

The CDR3 is CASSLTWTGTSYEQYF. The CDR3 nucleotides read TGCGCCAGCAGCCTTACTTGGACAGGTACATCCTACGAGCAGTACTTC. This rearrangement joins TRBV4-3 to TRBJ2-7, with TRBD1 identical over 7 bases. V dropped 4 bases and J dropped 1; count of bases not matched to a gene: 10. Germline loops: CDR1 LGHNA, CDR2 YSLEER. CDR3 length: 16 amino acids.